The clone carrying this TCR beta chain was detected a few times. The antigen remains undetermined. Germline V lookup: CDR1 DFQATT, CDR2 SNEGSKA (reference sequence). The V end was cut by 6 bases, the J end by 4 bases, with 16 bases between. This CDR3 is 14 amino acids long. Clinical symptoms, serum thyroxine, TRAb, thyroid ultrasound and orbital computed tomography informed diagnoses. The PBMCs were taken from 10 ml of fresh peripheral blood. This sample stems from a study of T cells in Graves' hyperthyroidism and ophthalmopathy. RNA transcripts yielded amplified TCR beta CDR3 regions. Carried out on the TCR CDR3, a first-round RT-PCR used the HTBI primer set. TCRdb recomputed calls from the multiplex PCR reads with MiXCR, one row per CDR3 protein. The data hold about 530,000 distinct CDR3 sequences, with roughly 18% observed a single time. General study points: Most expanded thyroid clonotypes above 0.001 recurred in blood.

The chain employs TRBV20-1 and TRBJ2-1; the D gene is possibly TRBD2 (7 bases). Material for sequencing was blood. The receptor comes from a young woman with Graves' ophthalmopathy. The CDR3 sequence: CSAHRGANYNEQFF. CDR3 in DNA: TGCAGTGCCCATCGGGGGGCAAATTACAATGAGCAGTTCTTC.